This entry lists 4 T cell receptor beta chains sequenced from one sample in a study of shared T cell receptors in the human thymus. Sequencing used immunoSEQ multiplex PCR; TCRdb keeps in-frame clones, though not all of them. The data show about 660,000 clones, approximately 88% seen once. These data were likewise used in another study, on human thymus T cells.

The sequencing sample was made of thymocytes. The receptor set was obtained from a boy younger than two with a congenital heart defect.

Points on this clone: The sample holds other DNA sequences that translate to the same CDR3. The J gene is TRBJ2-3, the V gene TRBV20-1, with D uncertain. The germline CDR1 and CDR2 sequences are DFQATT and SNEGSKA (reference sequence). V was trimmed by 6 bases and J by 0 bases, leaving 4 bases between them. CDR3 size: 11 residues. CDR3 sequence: CSAPSTDTQYF. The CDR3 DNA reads TGCAGTGCCCCTAGCACAGATACGCAGTATTTT.

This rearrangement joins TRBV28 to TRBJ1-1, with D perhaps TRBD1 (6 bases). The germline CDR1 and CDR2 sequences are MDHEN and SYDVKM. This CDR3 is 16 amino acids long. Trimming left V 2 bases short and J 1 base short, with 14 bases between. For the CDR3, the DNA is TGTGCCAGCAGTTTACCACCGGGACACAGGAACACTGAAGCTTTCTTT. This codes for CASSLPPGHRNTEAFF. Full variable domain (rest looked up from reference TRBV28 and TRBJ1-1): DVKVTQSSRYLVKRTGEKVFLECVQDMDHENMFWYRQDPGLGLRLIYFSYDVKMKEKGDIPEGYSVSREKKERFSLILESASTNQTSMYLCASSLPPGHRNTEAFFGQGTRLTVV.

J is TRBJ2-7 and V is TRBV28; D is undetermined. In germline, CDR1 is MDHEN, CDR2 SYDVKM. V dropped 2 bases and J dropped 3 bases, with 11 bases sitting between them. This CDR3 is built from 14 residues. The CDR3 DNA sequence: TGTGCCAGCAGTTTACACTGGTCGAACTACGAGCAGTACTTC. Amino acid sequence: CASSLHWSNYEQYF.

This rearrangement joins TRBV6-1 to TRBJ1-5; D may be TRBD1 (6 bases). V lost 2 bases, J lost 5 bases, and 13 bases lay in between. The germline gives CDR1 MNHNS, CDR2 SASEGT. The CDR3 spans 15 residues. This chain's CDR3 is CASSERLRGDQPQHF. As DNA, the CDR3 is TGTGCCAGCAGTGAAAGACTCAGGGGAGATCAGCCCCAGCATTTT.